The clone carrying this T cell receptor beta chain was detected only a few times. The antigen is unknown. Every isolated RNA sample was fully reverse transcribed, so sequencing captured expressed TCRB transcripts. Method: immunoSEQ multiplex PCR; TCRdb's copy keeps in-frame clones and lacks some. The sample consists of fewer than 350,000 clones, approximately 15% of them appearing once. The CDR3 extends over 11 amino acids. With 6 bases removed from V and 9 bases from J, the gap between germline ends came to 13 bases. Germline-derived CDR1 and CDR2 are DFQATT and SNEGSKA (reference sequence). This specimen comes from a study of beta chain features in type 1 diabetes. Across the study: In age, gender and cell yields, patients were similar to healthy donors.

Whole-study findings and limits: Patients' naive, central memory and regulatory TCRB repertoires appeared more alike than those of healthy donors. All four CD4+ subsets from Type 1 diabetes patients carried moderately but significantly shorter TCRB CDR3s. Insertion counts at VDJ junctions were lower in type 1 diabetes patients, who also showed more deletions there.

The source material was naive CD4+ T cells from blood. This sequence was found in a man between 18 and 35 years old with type 1 diabetes. V gene TRBV20-1 combines with J gene TRBJ2-3, with a tentative D call TRBD1 (6 bases). The CDR3 here is CSAFWGQTQYF. Written as DNA, the CDR3 is TGCAGTGCCTTTTGGGGGCAGACGCAGTATTTT.